The TCR beta chain under discussion was sequenced for a study of Graves' ophthalmopathy and Graves' hyperthyroidism. Broader study findings: Ophthalmopathy and stable hyperthyroidism were discriminated by a 13-signature model, with about 90% sensitivity and 81.08% specificity. The authors also found most expanded thyroid clonotypes above 0.001 frequency in blood.

This CDR3 comprises 16 residues. The germline V gene encodes CDR1 DFQATT and CDR2 SNEGSKA (reference sequence). The TCR beta CDR3 regions underwent amplification from RNA transcripts. The first round was an RT-PCR with HTBI primers, and the second round was a multiplex PCR. TCRdb analysed the multiplex PCR reads with MiXCR anew, one entry per CDR3 protein. The sample shows 350,000 to 400,000 distinct CDR3 sequences, about a sixth of them seen only once. Out of around 9.5 ml of fresh peripheral blood, PBMCs were obtained. This clonotype has a handful of counts. The antigen remains undetermined. One end of the junction does not line up with germline, which may come from a read error.

The sequenced sample consisted of peripheral blood. The sequence was obtained from a woman aged 18-30 years with Graves' ophthalmopathy. The chain employs TRBV20-1 and TRBJ2-3; 10 nucleotides match TRBD2. CDR3 DNA sequence: TGCAGCGCTAACCCTAGAGCGGGAGGGCCGACAGATACGCAGTATTTT. It translates to CSANPRAGGPTDTQYF.